A single sample is the source of the 15 T cell receptor beta chains below, sequenced in a study of neurological immune-mediated disorders. TCRdb analysed the 5' RACE reads with MiXCR anew, one entry per CDR3 protein. The table lists tens of thousands of distinct CDR3 sequences, just under 4.5% of them singletons. The sequencing input was PBMCs. These receptors were collected from a woman aged 60-70 years with multiple sclerosis.

This chain uses TRBV24-1 with TRBJ2-3, with D possibly being TRBD2 (5 bases). The CDR3 spans 15 residues. V was trimmed by 6 bases and J by 0 bases, leaving 12 bases between them. Germline V CDR1 and CDR2: KGHDR, SFDVKD. CDR3 coding DNA: TGTGCCACCAGTACGGCGGGCGATAGCACAGATACGCAGTATTTT. Protein: CATSTAGDSTDTQYF.

This clonotype was detected ten times or more. This chain uses TRBV20-1 with TRBJ2-1; the D is unclear. The length of the CDR3 is 12 residues. The germline V gene has CDR1 DFQATT and CDR2 SNEGSKA (reference sequence). The V and J ends lost 3 bases and 5 bases respectively, with 8 bases between them. The CDR3 loop reads CSASVQDNEQFF. The CDR3 DNA sequence: TGCAGTGCTAGCGTACAAGACAATGAGCAGTTCTTC.

This clonotype was counted ten times or more. The V and J genes are TRBV20-1 and TRBJ1-5, with 7 bases aligning to TRBD1. Germline CDR1 DFQATT, CDR2 SNEGSKA (reference sequence). Trimming cost V 2 bases and J 1 base; bases outside gene matches: 5. The CDR3 is 15 amino acids. DNA of the CDR3: TGCAGTGCTAGAAGACCGGACAGGAGCAATCAGCCCCAGCATTTT. It yields the protein CSARRPDRSNQPQHF.

This clonotype was observed at least ten times. CDR3 in amino acids: CASSLRTGSNEQFF. The DNA for the CDR3 is TGTGCCAGCAGCCTAAGGACAGGCAGCAATGAGCAGTTCTTC. This chain joins TRBV9 and TRBJ2-1, with 7 nucleotides matching TRBD1. The CDR3 is 14 amino acids. Germline loops: CDR1 SGDLS, CDR2 YYNGEE. V was pared by 4 bases and J by 6 bases, with 7 bases of the junction left unmatched.

This clonotype was detected a few times. The CDR3 DNA reads as TGTGCCAGCAGCGTAATTCTGGGAGGCGGGGAGCTGTTTTTT. It specifies CASSVILGGGELFF. The V and J genes are TRBV9 and TRBJ2-2, with D perhaps matching TRBD2 (6 bases). The V gene lost 1 base and the J gene lost 7 bases, with 11 bases spanning the gap. The CDR3 runs to 14 residues. Germline CDR1 and CDR2: SGDLS and YYNGEE.

This clonotype has ten or more counts. The gene calls are TRBV10-3 and TRBJ2-3; 7 nucleotides align to TRBD2. V gave up 6 bases and J gave up 6 bases; unmatched junction bases: 3. CDR3 size: 12 residues. CDR1 and CDR2 (germline): ENHRY, SYGVKD. The CDR3 sequence: CAIRGEGDTQYF. CDR3 nucleotides: TGTGCCATCAGGGGGGAGGGCGATACGCAGTATTTT.

The chain combines TRBV5-5 with TRBJ2-7; no firm D call. V lost 1 base and J 5 bases, leaving 10 bases between the germline ends. Germline loops: CDR1 SGHKS, CDR2 YYEKEE (reference sequence). The CDR3 loop spans 13 amino acids. In DNA, the CDR3 is TGTGCCAGCAGCTTGTCACCTTCTCACGAGCAGTACTTC. It is translated as CASSLSPSHEQYF.

Many counts were recorded for this clonotype. The V gene is TRBV20-1, the J gene TRBJ2-1; possibly TRBD2 for D (5 bases). V lost 5 bases to trimming and J lost 7 bases, with 21 bases between them. Looked up from germline, CDR1 is DFQATT and CDR2 is SNEGSKA (reference sequence). CDR3 length: 15 residues. Here the CDR3 reads CSASLDPGGVNEQFF. The CDR3 nucleotides read TGCAGTGCTTCACTGGACCCCGGAGGCGTGAATGAGCAGTTCTTC.

Many counts were recorded for this clonotype. The chain links TRBV12-3 or TRBV12-4 to TRBJ1-2; 9 positions agree with TRBD1. V shed 6 bases and J 7 bases; nucleotides not matched to a gene: 6. CDR3 length: 13 amino acids. For the CDR3, the DNA is TGTGCCAGCAGAAAAACAGGGGGCGGTGGCTACACCTTC. It yields the protein CASRKTGGGGYTF.

The chain uses TRBV20-1 and TRBJ1-1; possible D gene TRBD1, 5 bases. V shed 6 bases and J shed 8 bases, with 22 bases lying between them. Germline V gene sequence: CDR1 DFQATT, CDR2 SNEGSKA (reference sequence). The CDR3 contains 14 residues. The CDR3 loop is CSAKDRGGIREAFF. The CDR3 region has the DNA TGCAGTGCAAAAGACCGGGGGGGGATTCGAGAAGCTTTCTTT.

Ten or more counts support this clonotype. The chain combines TRBV5-1 with TRBJ2-3; D possibly uses TRBD1 or TRBD2 (5 bases each). Trimming removed 7 bases from V and 5 bases from J, with 17 bases in between. Germline loops: CDR1 SGHRS, CDR2 YFSETQ. The CDR3 extends over 14 amino acids. CDR3 sequence reads: CASGSGAYGDTQYF. In DNA form, the CDR3 reads TGCGCCAGCGGTTCCGGGGCGTATGGAGATACGCAGTATTTT. Looking up the rest from reference TRBV5-1 and TRBJ2-3 gives the full variable domain: KAGVTQTPRYLIKTRGQQVTLSCSPISGHRSVSWYQQTPGQGLQFLFEYFSETQRNKGNFPGRFSGRQFSNSRSEMNVSTLELGDSALYLCASGSGAYGDTQYFGPGTRLTVL.

The chain's CDR3 is CSATPGLSASGGSYEQYF. CDR3 nucleotides: TGCAGTGCTACCCCGGGACTGAGCGCTAGCGGGGGCTCCTACGAGCAGTACTTC. The V and J genes are TRBV20-1 and TRBJ2-7, with 10 bases that match TRBD2. Per the germline V gene, CDR1 is DFQATT and CDR2 is SNEGSKA (reference sequence). The CDR3 is 18 amino acids. The junction had 15 bases not matched to a gene; V was cut back by 4 bases and J by 0 bases.

The table lists this clonotype with many counts. Written as DNA, the CDR3 is TGTGCCAGCAGCACTCCGGGACAGGGGGCAGAGACCCAGTACTTC. This encodes CASSTPGQGAETQYF. The gene calls are TRBV7-7 and TRBJ2-5; 12 positions match TRBD1. V gave up 5 bases and J gave up 4 bases; unmatched junction bases: 5. CDR1 SSHAT and CDR2 FNYEAQ come from the germline V gene (reference sequence). CDR3 length equals 15 residues.

This clonotype was picked up many times. The V gene is TRBV6-5, the J gene TRBJ2-3, with 7 bases that match TRBD1. CDR1 MNHEY and CDR2 SVGAGI come from the germline V gene. The CDR3 totals 14 residues. The junction had 2 bases not matched to a gene; V was cut back by 0 bases and J by 5 bases. The CDR3 sequence is CASSYSTGLDTQYF. In nucleotides, the CDR3 is TGTGCCAGCAGTTACTCGACAGGGTTAGATACGCAGTATTTT.

In its sample, this clonotype was seen many times. The chain combines TRBV21-1 with TRBJ2-7. TRBV21-1 is a recognized pseudogene. The CDR3 spans 12 residues. CDR3 sequence reads: CASSKDCDEQYF. The CDR3 DNA sequence: TGTGCCAGCAGCAAAGATTGCGACGAGCAGTACTTC.